The 5 T cell receptor beta chains reported below all come from one sample, sequenced in a study of cytomegalovirus exposure and HLA in healthy donors (TCRdb year 2017). The protocol used for the library was the immunoSEQ multiplex PCR assay. For the multiplex PCR, a mixture combining 60 forward primers for TCR Vbeta segments and 13 reverse primers for TCR Jbeta segments was used. TCRdb limited this immuneACCESS table to in-frame rearrangements with V and J called. A share of clones is missing; checked studies link under half to unresolved V genes, and the rest is unexplained. This sample comprises about 110,000 clones, over 60% of them detected only once. The ten most abundant clones make up 1.3% of the sample. The sample was PBMCs. The receptors stem from a woman in her twenties or thirties in good health and CMV-seronegative.

There are a few counts of this clone. The rearrangement links TRBV28 to TRBJ1-2, with D unresolved. V dropped 3 bases and J dropped 8 bases, with 10 bases sitting between them. Germline assignment: CDR1 MDHEN and CDR2 SYDVKM. This CDR3 contains 12 residues. The CDR3 DNA is TGTGCCAGCAGTTTGGGCCCGGGGGGCTACACCTTC. Its translation: CASSLGPGGYTF.

V is TRBV4-3 and J is TRBJ1-1; D gene ambiguous. There are 15 residues in the CDR3. V gave up 1 base and J gave up 3 bases, with 12 bases separating them. The germline V gene encodes CDR1 LGHNA and CDR2 YSLEER. In nucleotides, the CDR3 is TGCGCCAGCAGCCAAGTCTGGGCGCCAGACACTGAAGCTTTCTTT. Translating it yields CASSQVWAPDTEAFF.

This clone has only a few counts. The chain recombines TRBV29-1 with TRBJ1-2; D possibly corresponds to TRBD1 (5 bases). The CDR3 has 13 residues. V lost 4 bases and J 8 bases, leaving 17 bases between the germline ends. CDR1 SQVTM and CDR2 ANQGSEA come from the germline V gene. CDR3 nucleotide sequence: TGCAGCGTTGCGGAGGGGTGGTCGCGAGGCTACACCTTC. Its translation: CSVAEGWSRGYTF.

J is TRBJ2-5 and V is TRBV5-4; TRBD2 aligns across 15 bases. J gave up 4 bases and V 4 bases, and 5 bases lay outside the gene matches. The CDR3 is 16 amino acids. CDR1 and CDR2 from the germline V gene are SGHNT and YYREEE (reference sequence). This CDR3 is CASSRGLAGGAETQYF. The CDR3, as DNA: TGTGCCAGCAGCCGGGGACTAGCGGGGGGCGCAGAGACCCAGTACTTC.

The chain carries TRBV11-2 and TRBJ1-1; D not certain. Trimming cost V 0 bases and J 6 bases, with 20 bases left between them. In germline, CDR1 is SGHAT, CDR2 FQNNGV. This CDR3 has 17 amino acids. The CDR3 region is CASSLDSPTQASAEAFF. The CDR3 nucleotides are TGTGCCAGCAGCTTAGATTCACCGACTCAGGCTAGCGCTGAAGCTTTCTTT.